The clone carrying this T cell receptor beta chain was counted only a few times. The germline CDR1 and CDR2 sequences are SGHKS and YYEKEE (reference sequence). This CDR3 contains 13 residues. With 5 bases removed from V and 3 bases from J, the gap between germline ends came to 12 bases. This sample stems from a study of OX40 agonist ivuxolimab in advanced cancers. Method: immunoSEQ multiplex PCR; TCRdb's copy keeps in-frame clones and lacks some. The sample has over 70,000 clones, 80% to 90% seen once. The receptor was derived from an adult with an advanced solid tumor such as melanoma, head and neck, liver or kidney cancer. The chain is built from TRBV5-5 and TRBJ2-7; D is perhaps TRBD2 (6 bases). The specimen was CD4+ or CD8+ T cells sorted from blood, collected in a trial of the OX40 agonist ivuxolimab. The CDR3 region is CASRIGTLYEQYF. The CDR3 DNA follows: TGTGCCAGCAGGATCGGGACTCTCTACGAGCAGTACTTC.